The clone carrying this T cell receptor (beta chain) was seen a few times. The antigen is unknown. These data come from a study of blood T cells in healthy people across ages. Study-level points and caveats: Among long-lived donors, naive CD4+ cells were more numerous and diversity higher than in aged donors. The study could not conclusively compare naive and antigen-experienced cells, given its unsorted PBMCs.

Sample-barcoded 5' priming and a J-beta primer mix drove a second PCR of roughly 7 to 11 cycles. Template switching added a 12-random-nucleotide identifier to every cDNA molecule. TCRdb ran MiXCR on the 5' RACE reads and lists one entry per CDR3 protein. The sample includes roughly 2 million distinct CDR3 sequences, 40% to 55% of them seen just once. Those donating, healthy Caucasian individuals from Russia, were aged roughly 6 to 90. This TCR was recovered from a woman between 40 and 55 years old in good health. Sequencing used blood.

The CDR3 loop reads CASSDGTVPRTDTQYF. DNA of the CDR3: TGTGCCAGCAGCGATGGGACAGTACCTCGCACAGATACGCAGTATTTT. V gene TRBV7-9 combines with J gene TRBJ2-3, with 7 bases that match TRBD1. Per the germline V gene, CDR1 is SEHNR and CDR2 is FQNEAQ (reference sequence). There are 16 residues in the CDR3. The trim removed 5 bases at V and 1 base at J, leaving 9 bases unmatched.